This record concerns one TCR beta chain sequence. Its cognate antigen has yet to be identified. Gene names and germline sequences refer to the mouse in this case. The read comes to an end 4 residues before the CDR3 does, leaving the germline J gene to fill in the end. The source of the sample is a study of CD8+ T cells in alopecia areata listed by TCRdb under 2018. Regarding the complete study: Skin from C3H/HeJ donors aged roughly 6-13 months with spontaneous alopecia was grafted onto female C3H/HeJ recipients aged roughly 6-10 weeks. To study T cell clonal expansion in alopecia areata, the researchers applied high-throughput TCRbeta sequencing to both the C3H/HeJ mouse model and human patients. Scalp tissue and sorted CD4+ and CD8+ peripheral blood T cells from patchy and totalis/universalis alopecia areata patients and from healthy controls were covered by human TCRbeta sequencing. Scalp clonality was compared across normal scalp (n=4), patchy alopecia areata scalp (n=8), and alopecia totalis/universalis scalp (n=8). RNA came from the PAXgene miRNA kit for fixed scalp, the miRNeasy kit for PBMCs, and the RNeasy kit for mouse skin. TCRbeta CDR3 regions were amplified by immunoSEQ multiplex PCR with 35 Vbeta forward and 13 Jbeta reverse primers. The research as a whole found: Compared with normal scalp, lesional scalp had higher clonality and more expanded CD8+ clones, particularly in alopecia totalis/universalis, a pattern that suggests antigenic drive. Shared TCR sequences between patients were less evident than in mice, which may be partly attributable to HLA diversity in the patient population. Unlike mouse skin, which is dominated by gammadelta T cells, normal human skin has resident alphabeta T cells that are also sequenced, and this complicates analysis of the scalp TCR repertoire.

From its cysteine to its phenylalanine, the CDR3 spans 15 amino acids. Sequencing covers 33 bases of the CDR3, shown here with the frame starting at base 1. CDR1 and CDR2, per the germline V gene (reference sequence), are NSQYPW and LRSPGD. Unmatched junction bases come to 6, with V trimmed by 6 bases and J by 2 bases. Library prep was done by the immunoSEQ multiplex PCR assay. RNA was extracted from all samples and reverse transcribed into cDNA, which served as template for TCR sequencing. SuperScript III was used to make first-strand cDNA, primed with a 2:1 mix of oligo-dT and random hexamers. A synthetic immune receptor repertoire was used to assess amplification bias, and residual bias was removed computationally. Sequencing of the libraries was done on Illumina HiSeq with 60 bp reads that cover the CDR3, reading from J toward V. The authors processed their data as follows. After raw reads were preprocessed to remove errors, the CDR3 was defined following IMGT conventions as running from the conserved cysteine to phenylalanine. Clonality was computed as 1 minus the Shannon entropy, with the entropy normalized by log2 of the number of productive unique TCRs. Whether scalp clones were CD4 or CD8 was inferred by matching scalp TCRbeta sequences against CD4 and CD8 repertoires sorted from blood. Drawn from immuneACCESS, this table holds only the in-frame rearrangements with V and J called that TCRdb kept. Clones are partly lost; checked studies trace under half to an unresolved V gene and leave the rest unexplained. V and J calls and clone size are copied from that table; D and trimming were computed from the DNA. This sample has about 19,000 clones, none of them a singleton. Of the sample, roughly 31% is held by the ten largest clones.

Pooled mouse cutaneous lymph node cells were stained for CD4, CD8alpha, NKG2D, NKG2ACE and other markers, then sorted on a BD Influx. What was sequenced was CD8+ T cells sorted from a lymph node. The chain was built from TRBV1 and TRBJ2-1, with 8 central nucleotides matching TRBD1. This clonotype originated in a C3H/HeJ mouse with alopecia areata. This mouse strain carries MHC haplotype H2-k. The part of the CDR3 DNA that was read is TGCACCTGCAGCCGAGAGGACAGGGACTATGCT. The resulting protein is CTCSREDRDYA. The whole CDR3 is CTCSREDRDYAEQFF.